The rows below give T cell receptor beta chains drawn from one sample of a study of low-dose radiotherapy and immunotherapy resistance in tumors. In TCRdb, the reads were re-called with MiXCR into one record per CDR3 protein. The repertoire holds tens of thousands of distinct CDR3 sequences, with approximately 26% as singletons. The sequenced sample was PBMCs, obtained before treatment. Receptors originate from a male donor with prostate cancer. Each CDR3 is given without its conserved first and last residue. A D gene is named only where the DNA matches it firmly. A clone size is listed for some rows: how often the clone was seen (once, few, many), or a class if it is expanded.

J: TRBJ2-1; size: .; D: TRBD2; V: TRBV5-4; CDR3: AMVLAGGHEQF
J: TRBJ2-2; size: many; D: TRBD2; V: TRBV19; CDR3: ASRTTSGHLGGELF
J: TRBJ2-2; size: many; D: TRBD1; V: TRBV2; CDR3: ASSTGTGVTGELF
J: TRBJ2-3; size: .; D: TRBD1; V: TRBV7-2; CDR3: ASSFPGTGGTDTQY
J: TRBJ1-2; size: .; D: .; V: TRBV29-1; CDR3: SVEDRGYT
J: TRBJ2-1; size: many; D: TRBD2; V: TRBV20-1; CDR3: SAPGLAGGPHNEQF
J: TRBJ2-1; size: few; D: TRBD2; V: TRBV3-1; CDR3: ASSSPLAGGRNEQF
J: TRBJ2-7; size: many; D: .; V: TRBV7-6; CDR3: ASSLSDAGEYEQY
J: TRBJ2-3; size: .; D: .; V: TRBV9; CDR3: ASSVASSPDTQY
J: TRBJ2-5; size: many; D: TRBD1; V: TRBV25-1; CDR3: ASSERQGAVETQY
J: TRBJ2-3; size: .; D: .; V: TRBV5-4; CDR3: ASSLPATSTDTQY
J: TRBJ2-2; size: many; D: .; V: TRBV19; CDR3: ASSMGQLPQIGELF
J: TRBJ1-5; size: few; D: .; V: TRBV28; CDR3: ASTIQGVQPQH
J: TRBJ2-1; size: many; D: TRBD2; V: TRBV27; CDR3: ASSPTGAGAKNEQF
J: TRBJ1-2; size: many; D: TRBD1; V: TRBV7-9; CDR3: ASIGQGARNYGYT
J: TRBJ2-1; size: many; D: TRBD2; V: TRBV20-1; CDR3: SAPAGVTYNEQF
J: TRBJ2-5; size: few; D: .; V: TRBV6-2/TRBV6-3; CDR3: ASSESSETQY
J: TRBJ2-4; size: .; D: TRBD1; V: TRBV29-1; CDR3: SVATGGALGNIQY
J: TRBJ2-3; size: .; D: TRBD2; V: TRBV20-1; CDR3: SARSRDYRTDTQY
J: TRBJ1-6; size: few; D: .; V: TRBV6-2/TRBV6-3; CDR3: ASSGLEGGHSGLH
J: TRBJ2-7; size: .; D: .; V: TRBV21-1; CDR3: ASSKGGTGRTSYEQY
J: TRBJ2-7; size: medium-sized; D: .; V: TRBV5-4; CDR3: ASSFGANEQY
J: TRBJ2-7; size: many; D: .; V: TRBV29-1; CDR3: SAEEGAKHEQY
J: TRBJ2-5; size: many; D: .; V: TRBV3-1; CDR3: ASSQPLDGRVETQY
J: TRBJ2-5; size: many; D: .; V: TRBV2; CDR3: ASRGTVAGGQTQY
J: TRBJ1-2; size: .; D: TRBD1; V: TRBV29-1; CDR3: SVGPAGQGAKWGYT
J: TRBJ2-7; size: many; D: TRBD2; V: TRBV28; CDR3: ASTGDYRYEQY
J: TRBJ1-4; size: many; D: .; V: TRBV30; CDR3: AWSAPGRTNEKLF
J: TRBJ1-5; size: many; D: .; V: TRBV6-2/TRBV6-3; CDR3: ASKRGLQGNQPQH
J: TRBJ1-1; size: few; D: .; V: TRBV12-3/TRBV12-4; CDR3: ASSLYAGVNTEAF
J: TRBJ2-1; size: medium-sized; D: .; V: TRBV9; CDR3: ASSVGAENYNEQF
J: TRBJ1-1; size: few; D: .; V: TRBV12-5; CDR3: ASGLSPGTEAF
J: TRBJ2-7; size: many; D: TRBD1; V: TRBV2; CDR3: ASSESSPGQLYEQY
J: TRBJ2-3; size: .; D: .; V: TRBV18; CDR3: ASSPAGPGGTDTQY
J: TRBJ2-7; size: .; D: TRBD1; V: TRBV28; CDR3: ASSPSDRAHEQY
J: TRBJ2-5; size: many; D: TRBD2; V: TRBV13; CDR3: ATSRPGLAGPIQETQY
J: TRBJ2-1; size: many; D: TRBD2; V: TRBV18; CDR3: ASSPKGGGSYNEQF
J: TRBJ2-3; size: few; D: .; V: TRBV28; CDR3: ATDGGTTDTQY
J: TRBJ2-1; size: many; D: .; V: TRBV9; CDR3: ASSVRQGISEQF
J: TRBJ2-6; size: many; D: .; V: TRBV28; CDR3: ASSFPAPVAGANVLT
J: TRBJ1-1; size: many; D: TRBD1; V: TRBV5-1; CDR3: ASSFNRGSTEAF